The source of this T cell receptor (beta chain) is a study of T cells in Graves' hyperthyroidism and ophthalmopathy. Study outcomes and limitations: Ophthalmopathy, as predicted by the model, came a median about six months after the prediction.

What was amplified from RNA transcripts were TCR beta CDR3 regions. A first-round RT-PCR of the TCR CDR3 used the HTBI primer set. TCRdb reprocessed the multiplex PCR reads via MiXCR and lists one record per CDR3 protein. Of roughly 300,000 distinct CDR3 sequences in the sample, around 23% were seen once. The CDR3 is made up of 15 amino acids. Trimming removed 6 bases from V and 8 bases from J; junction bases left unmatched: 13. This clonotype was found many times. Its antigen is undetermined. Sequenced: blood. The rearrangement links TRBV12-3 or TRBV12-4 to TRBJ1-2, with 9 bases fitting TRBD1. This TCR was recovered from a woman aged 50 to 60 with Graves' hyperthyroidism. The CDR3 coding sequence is TGTGCCAGCAGAGGGGGATGGGGACAGGGCTACGGCTACACCTTC. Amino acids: CASRGGWGQGYGYTF.